The 2 T cell receptor beta chains below come from one sample, sequenced in a study of cytomegalovirus exposure and HLA in healthy donors. In the PCR, 60 Vbeta and 13 Jbeta primers were used. Here immunoSEQ multiplex PCR was the method, and the copy in TCRdb shows in-frame clones only, minus some. The repertoire holds about 98,000 clones, with 80% to 90% as singletons. The specimen was PBMCs. The origin of the receptors is a man between 40 and 49 years old in good health and CMV-seronegative.

The chain uses TRBV4-3 and TRBJ1-6; tentative D call: TRBD1 (6 bases). In germline, CDR1 is LGHNA, CDR2 YSLEER. CDR3 length: 16 residues. V was shortened by 0 bases and J by 10 bases, with 16 bases between the two germline ends. The CDR3 region is CASSQDLAGEESPLHF. CDR3 nucleotide sequence: TGCGCCAGCAGCCAAGATCTGGCAGGGGAAGAATCACCCCTCCACTTT.

The rearrangement uses TRBV5-4 and TRBJ2-6, with 10 bases matching TRBD2. V lost 5 bases to trimming and J lost 3 bases; unmatched junction nucleotides: 5. The CDR3 has 16 amino acids. Germline-derived CDR1 and CDR2 are SGHNT and YYREEE (reference sequence). In DNA, the CDR3 is TGTGCCAGCAGTTATAGCGGGGGGATTGGGGCCAACGTCCTGACTTTC. Amino acid sequence: CASSYSGGIGANVLTF.